This T cell receptor beta chain was captured in a study of blood T cell repertoires in COVID-19. Looking at the study overall: Acute and convalescent COVID-19 samples came from the United States, Italy and Spain. T cells, B-cell-depleted T cells, or PBMCs provided the cDNA or gDNA that served as material.

V was cut by 4 bases and J by 3 bases, with 17 bases left in between. The CDR3 extends over 15 amino acids. The V gene's germline CDR1 is SGHNT and CDR2 YYREEE (reference sequence). Per the original data handling: Amplified reference gene primers provided the basis for estimating nucleated cell counts. Profiled with immunoSEQ multiplex PCR; TCRdb holds only in-frame clones, not every one. V and J calls and clone size come straight from that table; D and trimming were deduced from the DNA. The table lists 70,000 to 95,000 clones, 75% to 85% of them singletons. Input material: peripheral blood. The chain recombines TRBV5-4 with TRBJ2-7, with a possible D match to TRBD2 (5 bases). This clonotype originated in a woman aged 40 to 50 with active or convalescent COVID-19. The CDR3 DNA sequence: TGTGCCAGCAGCAAAGAGGTACCCGGGATCTACGAGCAGTACTTC. As protein: CASSKEVPGIYEQYF.